Sequencing of this T cell receptor (beta chain) was carried out in a study of beta chain features in type 1 diabetes. V was trimmed by 7 bases and J by 7 bases, leaving 20 bases between them. In germline, CDR1 is SNHLY, CDR2 FYNNEI. The CDR3 spans 14 residues. As to this clone: Its antigen is still unknown.

cDNA synthesis used the whole RNA isolate, giving expressed TCRB sequences. Libraries were prepared by immunoSEQ multiplex PCR; TCRdb keeps only in-frame clonotypes and omits some of them. The table records a few hundred thousand clones, about 26% of them present only once. Study findings and constraints: The similarity of naive, central memory and Treg TCRB repertoires appeared greater among patients than among healthy donors.

The specimen sequenced was central memory CD4+ T cells from blood. The source is a man aged 25 to 45 in good health. The rearrangement links TRBV2 to TRBJ2-7; maybe TRBD2 (6 bases). CDR3 sequence: CASTGDFSSGEQYF. CDR3 DNA sequence: TGTGCCAGCACGGGGGACTTTTCCTCGGGAGAGCAGTACTTC.